The TCR beta chain under discussion was sequenced for a study of cytomegalovirus exposure and HLA in healthy donors. The study, taken as a whole, reports: Analyses of presence and absence presupposed an approximately uniform sequencing depth across donors. CMV serostatus was the sole immune exposure information available.

13 Jbeta primers and 60 Vbeta primers were used for the PCR. TCRdb's copy holds only in-frame clones and misses some; the assay was immunoSEQ multiplex PCR. Of roughly 77,000 clones listed, nearly 80% are singletons. Note on this clone: Its antigen is not known.

Germline assignment: CDR1 SGHRS and CDR2 YFSETQ. The CDR3 has 15 residues. V was clipped by 3 bases and J by 1 base; unmatched bases: 5. The chain links TRBV5-1 to TRBJ2-3; TRBD2 matches 7 bases. Sample: PBMCs. This clonotype was obtained from a man in his forties or fifties in good health and CMV-seronegative. In nucleotides, the CDR3 is TGCGCCAGCAGCTCGCTGACTAGCCGCACAGATACGCAGTATTTT. Translated, it gives CASSSLTSRTDTQYF.